This is a list of T cell receptor beta chains from one sample in a study of OX40 agonist ivuxolimab in advanced cancers. Produced via immunoSEQ multiplex PCR; TCRdb's table is partial and in-frame only. Among tens of thousands of clones, around 87% were seen once, and the ten largest hold around 0.95%. Sequenced material: CD4+ or CD8+ T cells sorted from blood, taken in a trial of the OX40 agonist ivuxolimab. The receptors come from an adult with an advanced solid tumor such as melanoma, head and neck, liver or kidney cancer. The CDR3 runs from the conserved cysteine through the conserved F or W. The D gene is left open where the match is weak. The size field is filled for only some rows; it gives once, few, many or a size class.

abundance,j_gene,len,d_gene,v_gene,CDR3aa,CDR3nt
NA,TRBJ2-1,13,TRBD2,TRBV7-3,CASSPSGGNEQFF,TGTGCCAGCAGCCCCTCGGGGGGCAATGAGCAGTTCTTC
NA,TRBJ2-3,13,NA,TRBV7-9,CASGTSGTDTQYF,TGTGCCAGCGGGACTTCGGGCACAGATACGCAGTATTTT
NA,TRBJ2-5,11,NA,TRBV28,CASSFLETQYF,TGTGCCAGCAGTTTTTTAGAGACCCAGTACTTC
NA,TRBJ2-2,14,TRBD1,TRBV30,CAWGQGFDTGELFF,TGTGCCTGGGGACAGGGCTTCGACACCGGGGAGCTGTTTTTT
NA,TRBJ2-4,13,NA,TRBV9,CASSVDFQGLQYF,TGTGCCAGCAGCGTAGATTTTCAGGGCCTGCAGTACTTC
NA,TRBJ1-5,15,NA,TRBV6-1,CASHDSGTLNQPQHF,TGTGCCAGCCATGACAGCGGGACGCTCAATCAGCCCCAGCATTTT
NA,TRBJ1-4,16,TRBD1,TRBV7-2,CASSGTGQIAGEKLFF,TGTGCCAGCAGCGGGACAGGGCAAATAGCAGGAGAAAAACTGTTTTTT
once,TRBJ2-3,18,TRBD2,TRBV13,CASSLGPGLAGDADTQYF,TGTGCCAGCAGCTTAGGACCGGGACTAGCGGGAGACGCAGATACGCAGTATTTT
NA,TRBJ2-3,14,NA,TRBV11-3,CASSASRSTDTQYF,TGTGCCAGCAGCGCCTCGAGGAGCACAGATACGCAGTATTTT
few,TRBJ1-2,15,NA,TRBV10-3,CAISERQAPYYGYTF,TGTGCCATCAGTGAGCGACAGGCCCCTTACTATGGCTACACCTTC
NA,TRBJ2-3,16,NA,TRBV10-2,CASSDLGAPSTDTQYF,TGCGCCAGCAGTGATTTGGGAGCTCCAAGCACAGATACGCAGTATTTT
NA,TRBJ2-1,16,TRBD2,TRBV7-9,CATIVGGLAGGFEQFF,TGTGCCACCATAGTAGGGGGACTAGCGGGAGGTTTCGAGCAGTTCTTC
NA,TRBJ1-1,13,NA,TRBV18,CASSPSSDSEAFF,TGTGCCAGCTCACCTTCTTCTGACAGTGAAGCTTTCTTT
NA,TRBJ2-5,14,NA,TRBV18,CASSPQGFQETQYF,TGTGCCAGCTCACCACAGGGTTTCCAAGAGACCCAGTACTTC
NA,TRBJ2-5,17,TRBD2,TRBV28,CASSLRGLARSAETQYF,TGTGCCAGCAGTTTAAGGGGACTAGCGAGATCTGCAGAGACCCAGTACTTC
few,TRBJ1-2,15,NA,TRBV2,CASSVTKGETYGYTF,TGTGCCAGCAGTGTAACAAAGGGAGAAACCTATGGCTACACCTTC
NA,TRBJ2-3,15,NA,TRBV2,CASSEAGLQADTQYF,TGTGCCAGCAGTGAAGCCGGTCTGCAGGCAGATACGCAGTATTTT
once,TRBJ2-2,17,TRBD1,TRBV7-3,CASSPLRGQGHTGELFF,TGTGCCAGCAGCCCCTTACGGGGACAGGGCCACACCGGGGAGCTGTTTTTT
NA,TRBJ2-2,14,NA,TRBV15,CATSGSALTGELFF,TGTGCCACCAGCGGATCGGCGCTCACCGGGGAGCTGTTTTTT
few,TRBJ1-2,18,TRBD1,TRBV5-8,CASSLVGMTGAPNYGYTF,TGTGCCAGCAGCTTGGTGGGAATGACAGGGGCGCCTAACTATGGCTACACCTTC
NA,TRBJ2-2,14,NA,TRBV28,CASSNGGGTGELFF,TGTGCCAGCAGTAATGGAGGGGGCACCGGGGAGCTGTTTTTT
NA,TRBJ2-1,16,NA,TRBV19,CASSIEAATAYNEQFF,TGTGCCAGTAGTATAGAGGCTGCCACGGCCTACAATGAGCAGTTCTTC
NA,TRBJ2-7,17,TRBD2,TRBV2,CASSSVGGTSGRTEQYF,TGTGCCAGCAGTTCCGTCGGTGGGACTAGCGGGAGGACCGAGCAGTACTTC
NA,TRBJ1-3,14,NA,TRBV28,CASRLQGSGNTIYF,TGTGCCAGCAGATTGCAGGGCTCTGGAAACACCATATATTTT
NA,TRBJ2-1,19,TRBD2,TRBV9,CASSVSGTSGASAYNEQFF,TGTGCCAGCAGCGTATCTGGGACTAGCGGGGCCTCGGCCTACAATGAGCAGTTCTTC
NA,TRBJ2-5,14,NA,TRBV7-8,CASSPRRTQETQYF,TGTGCCAGCAGCCCTAGGCGCACCCAAGAGACCCAGTACTTC
NA,TRBJ2-2,13,NA,TRBV7-9,CASSLGLGIELFF,TGTGCCAGCAGCTTAGGTCTAGGGATCGAGCTGTTTTTT
NA,TRBJ2-1,15,TRBD2,TRBV7-2,CASSLVEGLSNEQFF,TGTGCCAGCAGCTTAGTCGAGGGACTATCCAATGAGCAGTTCTTC